One and the same sample provided the 18 T cell receptor beta chains below, sequenced in a study of identical twins. From the 5' RACE reads, TCRdb called clonotypes with MiXCR, one entry per CDR3 protein. The data show some 730,000 distinct CDR3 sequences, with 15% to 20% seen just once and under 15% held by the top ten. This sample also appeared in a second study, on T cells expressing NK-cell markers.

Sample: PBMCs. The origin of the receptors is a woman aged 18-29 years in good health.

The CDR3 nucleotides are TGCAGTGCTGTGATTAGCGGGAGAAAGTACGAGCAGTACTTC. It translates to CSAVISGRKYEQYF. The rearrangement joins TRBV20-1 to TRBJ2-7, with 9 nucleotides matching TRBD2. Trimming cost V 5 bases and J 4 bases; bases outside gene matches: 9. Germline V lookup: CDR1 DFQATT, CDR2 SNEGSKA (reference sequence). The CDR3 spans 14 residues.

The genes are TRBV9 and TRBJ2-1; D gene uncertain. Germline V CDR1 and CDR2: SGDLS, YYNGEE. The CDR3 length is 10 residues. Trimming stripped 10 bases from V and 5 bases from J, with 7 bases between. The CDR3 bases are TGTGCCGTACCCCACAATGAGCAGTTCTTC. Protein sequence: CAVPHNEQFF.

Only a few counts were recorded for this clonotype. The V and J genes are TRBV10-3 and TRBJ2-7; the D gene is possibly TRBD2 (7 bases). The CDR3 sequence is 13 residues long. Trimming took 4 bases from V and 5 from J, leaving 12 bases between them. Germline V gene sequence: CDR1 ENHRY, CDR2 SYGVKD. This chain's CDR3 is CAISVGGLHEQYF. The CDR3 coding sequence is TGTGCCATCAGTGTGGGGGGGCTCCACGAGCAGTACTTC.

This clonotype was counted a few times. The chain has TRBV6-5 and TRBJ2-4; 11 bases are a match to TRBD2. V trimming: 4 bases; J trimming: 3 bases; junction bases outside the gene matches: 8. Per the germline V gene, CDR1 is MNHEY and CDR2 is SVGAGI. This CDR3 contains 17 residues. The CDR3 spells CASSWLAGGGNKNIQYF. The CDR3 nucleotides read TGTGCCAGCAGTTGGCTAGCGGGAGGTGGAAACAAAAACATTCAGTACTTC.

This clonotype occurred a few times. V and J are TRBV6-1 and TRBJ2-3, with TRBD2 matching over 7 bases. Trimming cost V 7 bases and J 7 bases; bases outside gene matches: 8. The CDR3 has 13 residues. Germline loops: CDR1 MNHNS, CDR2 SASEGT. CDR3 region: CASKRTSENTQYF. CDR3 nucleotide sequence: TGTGCCAGCAAAAGGACTAGTGAAAATACGCAGTATTTT.

The V and J genes are TRBV6-6 and TRBJ2-2; TRBD2 matches 10 bases. J was trimmed by 7 bases and V by 5 bases; bases with no gene match: 1. Germline assignment: CDR1 MNHNY and CDR2 SVGAGI (reference sequence). The CDR3 has 13 residues. CDR3 in DNA: TGTGCCAGCAGTCGGACTAGCGGCGGGGAGCTGTTTTTT. Its protein product is CASSRTSGGELFF.

This chain uses TRBV5-1 with TRBJ2-3, with 8 bases that match TRBD2. Germline V gene sequence: CDR1 SGHRS, CDR2 YFSETQ. V shed 1 base, J shed 5 bases, and the junction held 9 bases outside the gene matches. This CDR3 contains 16 residues. CDR3 sequence: CASSLRAGGQQDTQYF. The CDR3 DNA sequence: TGCGCCAGCAGCTTGAGGGCGGGGGGCCAACAAGATACGCAGTATTTT.

This clonotype has a count of ten or more. The chain links TRBV12-3 or TRBV12-4 to TRBJ2-7, with TRBD1 identical over 7 bases. The ends lost 6 bases at V and 4 bases at J; junction bases unmatched: 6. This CDR3 is built from 13 residues. CDR3 sequence: CASRTRQGYEQYF. CDR3 nucleotide sequence: TGTGCCAGCAGGACCCGACAGGGTTACGAGCAGTACTTC.

Only a few counts were recorded for this clonotype. The chain couples TRBV6-2 or TRBV6-3 to TRBJ2-5, with 8 bases matching TRBD2. Germline-derived CDR1 and CDR2 are MNHEY and SVGEGT. The CDR3 is made up of 15 amino acids. V shed 1 base, J shed 2 bases, and the junction held 3 bases outside the gene matches. The CDR3 bases are TGTGCCAGCAGTTACTACGGGACTAGACAAGAGACCCAGTACTTC. Translated, it gives CASSYYGTRQETQYF.

This sequence joins TRBV12-3 or TRBV12-4 and TRBJ1-1; the D is unclear. The CDR3 is 13 residues long. The germline V and J ends were trimmed by 7 bases and 1 base, with 10 bases remaining between them. The CDR3 here is CASTVRTNTEAFF. The CDR3 DNA follows: TGTGCCAGCACCGTCCGGACGAACACTGAAGCTTTCTTT.

The chain employs TRBV29-1 and TRBJ2-7, with a possible D match to TRBD1 (6 bases). Germline CDR1 is SQVTM and CDR2 is ANQGSEA. CDR3 size: 12 residues. Trimming took off 5 bases at V and 6 bases at J, with 14 bases between the two ends. CDR3 region: CSVLDRGTEQYF. DNA of the CDR3: TGCAGCGTTTTAGATAGGGGGACCGAGCAGTACTTC.

This clonotype appeared a few times. V usage is TRBV20-1 and J usage is TRBJ2-2; 9 nucleotides match TRBD1. V shed 1 base and J 6 bases; nucleotides not matched to a gene: 12. Per germline, CDR1 DFQATT and CDR2 SNEGSKA (reference sequence). There are 17 residues in the CDR3. CDR3 coding DNA: TGCAGTGCTAGAGCCCGAGCCGGGACAGGGTGGTCCGGGGAGCTGTTTTTT. Encoded protein: CSARARAGTGWSGELFF.

This clonotype appeared a few times. Here the CDR3 reads CASSRGTGSSYNEQFF. The DNA of the CDR3 is TGTGCCAGCAGCCGCGGCACAGGGAGCTCCTACAATGAGCAGTTCTTC. The chain recombines TRBV14 with TRBJ2-1, with D perhaps matching TRBD1 (6 bases). Germline lookup yields CDR1 SGHDN and CDR2 FVKESK. The CDR3 extends over 16 amino acids. The ends were cut back, 4 bases at V and 0 bases at J, with 13 bases in the middle. Supplemented by reference TRBV14 and TRBJ2-1, the full variable domain reads EAGVTQFPSHSVIEKGQTVTLRCDPISGHDNLYWYRRVMGKEIKFLLHFVKESKQDESGMPNNRFLAERTGGTYSTLKVQPAELEDSGVYFCASSRGTGSSYNEQFFGPGTRLTVL.

The chain employs TRBV12-3 or TRBV12-4 and TRBJ2-7; D not certain. V lost 2 bases to trimming and J lost 5 bases, with 7 bases between them. This CDR3 region has 12 residues. The CDR3 DNA reads as TGTGCCAGCAGTTTAACCCAGCACGAGCAGTACTTC. It specifies CASSLTQHEQYF.

This clonotype appeared a few times. CDR3 bases: TGTGCCAGCAACCAACTAGGGGCGGGAAGTACAGATACGCAGTATTTT. Encoded protein: CASNQLGAGSTDTQYF. The rearrangement links TRBV6-1 to TRBJ2-3; tentative D call: TRBD2 (6 bases). This CDR3 contains 16 residues. V shed 7 bases and J shed 3 bases, with 20 bases lying between them. The germline gives CDR1 MNHNS, CDR2 SASEGT.

This clonotype was found a few times. The V gene is TRBV5-8, the J gene TRBJ1-1, with 7 nucleotides matching TRBD1. Germline V CDR1 and CDR2: SGHTS, YDEGEE. The CDR3 consists of 15 residues. Germline trimming cut 0 bases from V and 7 bases from J; bases unmatched to any gene: 9. The CDR3 region has the DNA TGTGCCAGCAGCTTGGCGCGACTGACAGGGAGTGAAGCTTTCTTT. It yields the protein CASSLARLTGSEAFF.

This chain joins TRBV12-3 or TRBV12-4 and TRBJ1-5; D gene ambiguous. The ends were cut back, 1 base at V and 3 bases at J, with 13 bases in the middle. CDR3 length: 16 residues. DNA of the CDR3: TGTGCCAGCAGTTTAGTCTTATATGGTGTCAATCAGCCCCAGCATTTT. This translates into CASSLVLYGVNQPQHF.

V usage is TRBV29-1 and J usage is TRBJ2-5; 11 positions agree with TRBD2. Germline V CDR1 and CDR2: SQVTM, ANQGSEA. After removal of 2 bases from V and 5 bases from J, the junction contained 4 bases not matched to a gene. The CDR3 is 14 residues long. In DNA, the CDR3 is TGCAGCGTTGAACTAGCGGGAGGTCCGGAGACCCAGTACTTC. This encodes CSVELAGGPETQYF. Full variable domain (outside the CDR3, taken from reference TRBV29-1 and TRBJ2-5): SAVISQKPSRDICQRGTSLTIQCQVDSQVTMMFWYRQQPGQSLTLIATANQGSEATYESGFVIDKFPISRPNLTFSTLTVSNMSPEDSSIYLCSVELAGGPETQYFGPGTRLLVL.